The present entry profiles one T cell receptor (beta chain) with its context. Authors' data handling: Amplification of reference gene primers was used by the study to estimate nucleated cell counts. Clones were sequenced by immunoSEQ multiplex PCR, and TCRdb holds only the in-frame ones, with some missing. The DNA gave D and trimming, while V, J and clone size come from that table. The repertoire includes approximately 150,000 clones, nearly 85% of them detected once, and roughly 3.9% sits in the top ten. Cohorts were determined from participant-reported clinical history. V lost 1 base to trimming and J lost 4 bases, with 10 bases between them. The length of the CDR3 is 14 residues. Looked up from germline, CDR1 is LGHNA and CDR2 is YSLEER. This entry is derived from a study of blood T cell repertoires in COVID-19. Study details: Acute-phase and convalescent COVID-19 samples originated in the United States, Italy and Spain.

The sample consisted of PBMCs or T cells enriched from blood (not recorded which). The sequence derives from a man in his forties or fifties in a cohort exposed to, infected with or recovered from COVID-19 (not recorded which). V gene TRBV4-3 combines with J gene TRBJ1-1; D perhaps matches TRBD1 (5 bases). CDR3 nucleotide sequence: TGCGCCAGCAGCCAAGCGGGGGGAGGCACTGAAGCTTTCTTT. Its protein product is CASSQAGGGTEAFF.